The 15 T cell receptor beta chains in this list originate from one sample, sequenced in a study of T cell responses to AZD1222 COVID-19 vaccine. TCRdb's table, derived via immunoSEQ multiplex PCR, lists solely in-frame clones and lacks some. The sample yields tens of thousands of clones, approximately 90% seen once. Sample: peripheral blood, taken 28 days after the second AZD1222 dose. Receptors were obtained from an adult who received the AZD1222 COVID-19 vaccine.

The chain uses TRBV11-1 and TRBJ1-1; D is undetermined. The CDR3 has 14 residues. V was pared by 3 bases and J by 6 bases, with 14 bases between. From germline, CDR1 is SGHAT and CDR2 FQDESV (reference sequence). CDR3 coding DNA: TGTGCCAGCAGCTTTGGTGGGTTTCGGGCTGAAGCTTTCTTT. This codes for CASSFGGFRAEAFF. The full variable domain, its missing parts supplied by reference TRBV11-1 and TRBJ1-1, is EAEVAQSPRYKITEKSQAVAFWCDPISGHATLYWYRQILGQGPELLVQFQDESVVDDSQLPKDRFSAERLKGVDSTLKIQPAELGDSAMYLCASSFGGFRAEAFFGQGTRLTVV.

This chain connects TRBV30 to TRBJ1-1, with D uncertain. Germline CDR1 and CDR2: GTSNPN and SVGIG (reference sequence). The CDR3 covers 11 residues. V was pared by 8 bases and J by 1 base, with 8 bases between. This CDR3 reads CALKPNTEAFF. DNA of the CDR3: TGTGCCCTAAAGCCGAACACTGAAGCTTTCTTT.

The chain uses TRBV2 and TRBJ2-2; D may be TRBD1 or TRBD2 (5 bases each). V was cut by 4 bases and J by 0 bases, with 12 bases left in between. Germline-derived CDR1 and CDR2 are SNHLY and FYNNEI. The length of the CDR3 is 16 residues. The CDR3 sequence is CASSVQGPPNTGELFF. CDR3 DNA: TGTGCCAGCAGTGTTCAGGGACCCCCGAACACCGGGGAGCTGTTTTTT.

The genes are TRBV6-5 and TRBJ2-2, with TRBD2 matching over 12 bases. Germline lookup yields CDR1 MNHEY and CDR2 SVGAGI. The length of the CDR3 is 14 residues. Trimming removed 10 bases from V and 6 bases from J; junction bases left unmatched: 6. CDR3: CATWTSGAAGELFF. The CDR3 DNA is TGTGCCACCTGGACTAGCGGGGCCGCCGGGGAGCTGTTTTTT.

In DNA form, the CDR3 reads TGTGCCAGCAGTTACGGGTTTGGGTCACCCCTCCACTTT. Protein: CASSYGFGSPLHF. The rearrangement uses TRBV6-5 and TRBJ1-6, with no clear D. With 2 bases removed from V and 10 bases from J, the gap between germline ends came to 9 bases. Germline lookup yields CDR1 MNHEY and CDR2 SVGAGI. The CDR3 is 13 amino acids.

This chain joins TRBV28 and TRBJ1-1, with 7 bases lining up with TRBD1. Per the germline V gene, CDR1 is MDHEN and CDR2 is SYDVKM. This CDR3 has 14 residues. Trimming took 3 bases from V and 4 from J; bases not matched to a gene: 5. The CDR3 reads CASSFLQGSTEAFF. In DNA form, the CDR3 reads TGTGCCAGCAGTTTCTTACAGGGGAGCACTGAAGCTTTCTTT. The variable domain in full, with the rest retrieved from reference TRBV28 and TRBJ1-1, is DVKVTQSSRYLVKRTGEKVFLECVQDMDHENMFWYRQDPGLGLRLIYFSYDVKMKEKGDIPEGYSVSREKKERFSLILESASTNQTSMYLCASSFLQGSTEAFFGQGTRLTVV.

This sequence joins TRBV5-1 and TRBJ2-7; D is unresolved. Trimming removed 0 bases at V and 5 bases at J, with 12 bases between. CDR1 is SGHRS and CDR2 is YFSETQ in the germline V gene. The CDR3 is 14 residues long. The CDR3 bases are TGCGCCAGCAGCTTGGGCCCAGAACTCCACGAGCAGTACTTC. Its protein product is CASSLGPELHEQYF.

The chain recombines TRBV12-5 with TRBJ1-5; no clear D. Germline CDR1 is LGHNT and CDR2 is FRNRAP. The length of the CDR3 is 15 residues. V shed 7 bases and J shed 2 bases, with 15 bases lying between them. DNA for the CDR3: TGTGCTAGTGCCCTGGGAGGGTATGGCAATCAGCCCCAGCATTTT. Protein sequence: CASALGGYGNQPQHF. The full variable domain, rest sourced from reference TRBV12-5 and TRBJ1-5, is DARVTQTPRHKVTEMGQEVTMRCQPILGHNTVFWYRQTMMQGLELLAYFRNRAPLDDSGMPKDRFSAEMPDATLATLKIQPSEPRDSAVYFCASALGGYGNQPQHFGDGTRLSIL.

The rearrangement joins TRBV9 to TRBJ2-3; TRBD2 aligns across 10 bases. The germline CDR1 and CDR2 sequences are SGDLS and YYNGEE. The CDR3 has 18 amino acids. V trimming: 10 bases; J trimming: 5 bases; junction bases outside the gene matches: 22. Here the CDR3 DNA reads TGTGCCTCGCCGGCCCTGGGTGAGGTAGCGGGGGGACAAGATACGCAGTATTTT. This sequence encodes CASPALGEVAGGQDTQYF.

This rearrangement joins TRBV12-3 or TRBV12-4 to TRBJ2-2; no definite D call. This CDR3 contains 13 residues. V dropped 10 bases and J dropped 2 bases, with 11 bases sitting between them. The CDR3 DNA sequence: TGTGCCACCCAGAACTTAAACACCGGGGAGCTGTTTTTT. Translation: CATQNLNTGELFF.

This rearrangement joins TRBV3-1 (or the pseudogene TRBV3-2) to TRBJ1-4; D ambiguous. The germline V gene has CDR1 LGHDT and CDR2 YNNKEL (reference sequence). The ends were cut back, 1 base at V and 13 bases at J, with 10 bases in the middle. The CDR3 contains 12 residues. CDR3 residues: CASSQGAAVLFF. DNA for the CDR3: TGTGCCAGCAGCCAAGGGGCAGCAGTACTGTTTTTT.

The chain uses TRBV30 and TRBJ2-3, with 8 bases that match TRBD2. The CDR3 runs 15 residues. Germline CDR1 reads GTSNPN; CDR2 reads SVGIG (reference sequence). The V and J ends lost 3 bases and 2 bases, in that order; junction bases with no gene match: 7. The CDR3 bases are TGTGCCTGGAGCTTCTTGCGGGGGGCCACAGATACGCAGTATTTT. This encodes CAWSFLRGATDTQYF.

The chain recombines TRBV7-8 with TRBJ2-5, with D perhaps matching TRBD1 (6 bases). The CDR3 extends over 14 amino acids. V was cut by 5 bases and J by 1 base, with 11 bases left in between. CDR1 SGHVS and CDR2 FQNEAQ come from the germline V gene. CDR3 loop: CASSPGTSQETQYF. The CDR3 nucleotides read TGTGCCAGCAGCCCGGGGACAAGCCAAGAGACCCAGTACTTC.

As DNA, the CDR3 is TGTGCCAGCAGTTACCCGACCCGGGGGCAGGCCACCTCCTACGAGCAGTACTTC. Amino acids: CASSYPTRGQATSYEQYF. This chain joins TRBV6-2 or TRBV6-3 and TRBJ2-7; the D call may be TRBD1 or TRBD2 (6 bases each). The CDR3 spans 18 residues. From germline, CDR1 is MNHEY and CDR2 SVGEGT. Trimming removed 2 bases at V and 0 bases at J, with 20 bases between.

The chain's CDR3 is CATGDNGGAWNQPQHF. CDR3 in DNA: TGTGCCACCGGGGACAATGGGGGAGCGTGGAATCAGCCCCAGCATTTT. The chain links TRBV10-3 to TRBJ1-5; possibly TRBD1 for D (6 bases). This CDR3 region has 16 residues. Trimming removed 10 bases from V and 4 bases from J, with 23 bases in between. Germline values: CDR1 ENHRY, CDR2 SYGVKD.